This TCR beta chain was retrieved from a study of type 1 regulatory T cells. V was pared by 2 bases and J by 4 bases, with 15 bases between. Germline CDR1 SGHRS, CDR2 YFSETQ. The length of the CDR3 is 16 residues. TCRdb ran MiXCR on the reads and lists one entry per CDR3 protein. The profile covers roughly 68,000 distinct CDR3 sequences, with around 57% appearing a single time and about 8% taken by the ten largest. This clonotype was found a few times. The antigen remains unidentified. The sample taken for sequencing was cultured T cells, either the whole culture or a sorted T cell fraction (not recorded which). Described subset: Tr1-enriched cell product generated in vitro against host alloantigens. This TCR was sampled from a human donor in good health. The chain is built from TRBV5-1 and TRBJ2-2; D is undetermined. For the CDR3, the DNA is TGCGCCAGCAGCTTTGATGTTGGCGGACCCACCGGGGAGCTGTTTTTT. Its protein product is CASSFDVGGPTGELFF. Looking up the rest from reference TRBV5-1 and TRBJ2-2 gives the full variable domain: KAGVTQTPRYLIKTRGQQVTLSCSPISGHRSVSWYQQTPGQGLQFLFEYFSETQRNKGNFPGRFSGRQFSNSRSEMNVSTLELGDSALYLCASSFDVGGPTGELFFGEGSRLTVL.